This is a list of T cell receptor beta chains from one sample in a study of cytomegalovirus exposure and HLA in healthy donors. Assay: immunoSEQ multiplex PCR; the TCRdb copy retains only in-frame clones and omits some. The sample holds approximately 140,000 clones, almost 90% seen once. The specimen was PBMCs. The receptors were sampled from a young woman in good health and CMV-seropositive. Each CDR3 is given with its conserved first and last residue. A D gene is named only where the DNA matches it firmly. A row's size may be missing; if present it is once, few, many or a size class.

CDR3aa,CDR3nt,abundance,v_gene,j_gene,d_gene
CSGGQGASYTF,TGCAGCGGCGGACAGGGGGCGAGCTACACCTTC,NA,TRBV29-1,TRBJ1-2,TRBD1
CAISSGEARNTEAFF,TGTGCCATCAGCTCGGGTGAAGCTCGGAACACTGAAGCTTTCTTT,NA,TRBV10-3,TRBJ1-1,NA
CAISMTGGSYEQYF,TGTGCCATCAGTATGACAGGGGGTTCCTACGAGCAGTACTTC,NA,TRBV10-3,TRBJ2-7,TRBD1
CASSEALGGGYTF,TGTGCCAGCAGTGAAGCGCTTGGGGGCGGCTACACCTTC,few,TRBV2,TRBJ1-2,NA
CASSGTGGFNEQFF,TGTGCCAGCAGCGGGACAGGGGGCTTCAATGAGCAGTTCTTC,NA,TRBV6-5,TRBJ2-1,TRBD1
CASSQTGNPRDTQYF,TGCGCCAGCAGCCAAACCGGGAACCCCCGGGATACGCAGTATTTT,NA,TRBV4-3,TRBJ2-3,NA
CASSYAGGRSPLHF,TGTGCCAGCAGTTACGCGGGGGGGCGTTCACCCCTCCACTTT,NA,TRBV6-5,TRBJ1-6,NA
CASRRYRDRNQPQHF,TGTGCCAGCAGGCGATACCGGGACAGAAATCAGCCCCAGCATTTT,NA,TRBV6-1,TRBJ1-5,TRBD1
CASSPTGSSGNTIYF,TGTGCCAGCTCACCTACGGGTAGCTCTGGAAACACCATATATTTT,NA,TRBV18,TRBJ1-3,NA
CASSPRARDAAEAFF,TGTGCCAGCAGTCCCAGGGCCAGGGATGCCGCTGAAGCTTTCTTT,NA,TRBV27,TRBJ1-1,NA
CASSLALATQYF,TGTGCCAGCAGCTTAGCTTTGGCGACCCAGTACTTC,NA,TRBV7-2,TRBJ2-5,NA
CASSDRDAWSPQHF,TGTGCCAGCTCGGACAGGGACGCCTGGTCGCCCCAGCATTTT,NA,TRBV19,TRBJ1-5,TRBD1
CASSPRRDRGEQYF,TGTGCCAGCAGCCCAAGGCGGGACAGGGGCGAGCAGTACTTC,NA,TRBV6-6,TRBJ2-7,TRBD1
CASRQGIFTEAFF,TGTGCCAGCAGACAGGGGATATTCACTGAAGCTTTCTTT,NA,TRBV27,TRBJ1-1,TRBD1
CASSSPGAHTEAFF,TGTGCCAGCAGTAGCCCAGGGGCCCACACTGAAGCTTTCTTT,NA,TRBV6-5,TRBJ1-1,NA
CASRVTGVRETQYF,TGTGCCAGCAGAGTTACAGGGGTTCGGGAGACCCAGTACTTC,NA,TRBV6-5,TRBJ2-5,TRBD1
CASSPRVGGTSGSYEQYF,TGTGCCAGCAGCCCCAGAGTGGGGGGGACTAGCGGGAGTTACGAGCAGTACTTC,once,TRBV4-2,TRBJ2-7,TRBD2
CASSQGWIAEPQETQYF,TGTGCCAGCAGCCAAGGTTGGATAGCGGAACCCCAAGAGACCCAGTACTTC,NA,TRBV4-2,TRBJ2-5,NA
CASSVGAAGGPDTQYF,TGTGCCAGCAGCGTAGGTGCAGCGGGAGGGCCAGATACGCAGTATTTT,NA,TRBV9,TRBJ2-3,TRBD2
CSVEKRIYNEQFF,TGCAGCGTTGAGAAGCGTATCTACAATGAGCAGTTCTTC,NA,TRBV29-1,TRBJ2-1,NA
CASKWTYNRGNEQFF,TGTGCCAGTAAGTGGACTTATAACCGGGGCAATGAGCAGTTCTTC,NA,TRBV19,TRBJ2-1,NA
CAISEGRGPEKLFF,TGTGCCATCAGTGAGGGCAGGGGGCCGGAAAAACTGTTTTTT,NA,TRBV10-3,TRBJ1-4,TRBD1
CASSLDRPSGDEQYF,TGTGCCAGCAGCTTGGACCGGCCTAGCGGGGACGAGCAGTACTTC,NA,TRBV5-4,TRBJ2-7,TRBD2
CASSLEGTSVTGELFF,TGTGCCAGCAGTTTAGAGGGGACTAGCGTCACCGGGGAGCTGTTTTTT,NA,TRBV27,TRBJ2-2,TRBD2
CAISPAAANEQFF,TGTGCCATCAGTCCGGCGGCGGCCAATGAGCAGTTCTTC,NA,TRBV10-3,TRBJ2-1,NA
CASTTRVTEAFF,TGTGCCAGCACTACGCGGGTTACTGAAGCTTTCTTT,NA,TRBV28,TRBJ1-1,NA
CASSFRVGRVGTEAFF,TGCGCCAGCAGCTTTAGGGTGGGCAGGGTAGGCACTGAAGCTTTCTTT,NA,TRBV5-1,TRBJ1-1,NA
CASSQVHYEQYF,TGTGCCAGCAGCCAAGTACACTACGAGCAGTACTTC,NA,TRBV14,TRBJ2-7,NA
CASSLGGSPDTQYF,TGCGCCAGCAGCTTGGGAGGGAGTCCAGATACGCAGTATTTT,NA,TRBV5-1,TRBJ2-3,NA
CASTPRFSGGRTGELFF,TGTGCCAGTACCCCGAGATTTTCGGGGGGCCGGACCGGGGAGCTGTTTTTT,NA,TRBV19,TRBJ2-2,NA
CASSFRGVINEQYF,TGTGCCAGCAGCTTCAGGGGAGTGATAAACGAGCAGTACTTC,NA,TRBV5-5,TRBJ2-7,NA
CASTPIETRRASSYNEQFF,TGTGCCAGCACCCCTATCGAGACTAGGCGGGCCAGCTCCTACAATGAGCAGTTCTTC,few,TRBV2,TRBJ2-1,NA
CASSVGTANYGYTF,TGTGCCAGCAGCGTAGGTACGGCTAACTATGGCTACACCTTC,NA,TRBV9,TRBJ1-2,NA